This T cell receptor (beta chain) was captured by sequencing in a study of CD4 T cells in relation to SARS-CoV-2 and coronaviruses. Study as a whole: The restricting HLA molecule for shared crossreactive spike epitopes was mapped.

Before the COVID-19 pandemic, during about 2010-2019, CD4+ T cells were taken from unexposed donors. Cryopreserved PBMCs were CD4-enriched, then split into naive and memory cells. J gave up 2 bases and V 0 bases, and 8 bases lay outside the gene matches. The CDR3 runs to 17 residues. The V gene's germline CDR1 is SGHDN and CDR2 FVKESK. Naive and memory CD4+ T cell DNA was deep-sequenced without culture. Here immunoSEQ multiplex PCR was the method, and the copy in TCRdb shows in-frame clones only, minus some. Of about 59,000 clones in the sample, 86% are singletons; the top ten hold about 1.4%. Study-level results: About 65% of donors had memory CD4+ clonotypes crossrecognizing SARS-CoV-2 and common cold coronavirus spike.

Comment on this clone: What it binds is unknown.

The sequence was obtained from a human donor in good health. The rearrangement uses TRBV14 and TRBJ2-3; 7 bases are shared with TRBD2. The specimen sequenced was memory CD4+ T cells from PBMCs. The CDR3 sequence: CASSQDLASGFTDTQYF. CDR3 nucleotide sequence: TGTGCCAGCAGCCAAGACCTGGCTAGCGGATTCACAGATACGCAGTATTTT. Combining the CDR3 with reference TRBV14 and TRBJ2-3 gives the whole variable domain EAGVTQFPSHSVIEKGQTVTLRCDPISGHDNLYWYRRVMGKEIKFLLHFVKESKQDESGMPNNRFLAERTGGTYSTLKVQPAELEDSGVYFCASSQDLASGFTDTQYFGPGTRLTVL.